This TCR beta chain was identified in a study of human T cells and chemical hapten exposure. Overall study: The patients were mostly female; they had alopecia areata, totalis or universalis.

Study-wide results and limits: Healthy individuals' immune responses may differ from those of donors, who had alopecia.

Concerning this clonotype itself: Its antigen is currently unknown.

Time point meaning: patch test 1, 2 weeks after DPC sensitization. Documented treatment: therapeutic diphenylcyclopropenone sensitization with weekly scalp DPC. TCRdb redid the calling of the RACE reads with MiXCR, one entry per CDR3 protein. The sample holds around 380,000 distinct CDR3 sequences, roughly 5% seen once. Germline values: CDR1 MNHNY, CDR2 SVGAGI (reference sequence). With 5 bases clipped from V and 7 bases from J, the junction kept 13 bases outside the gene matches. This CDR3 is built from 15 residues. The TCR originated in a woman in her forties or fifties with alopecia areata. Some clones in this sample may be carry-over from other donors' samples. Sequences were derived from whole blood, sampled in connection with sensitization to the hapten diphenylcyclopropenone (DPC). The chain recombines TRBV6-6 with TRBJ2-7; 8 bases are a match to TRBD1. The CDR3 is CASSQTQGARWEQYF. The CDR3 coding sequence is TGTGCCAGCAGTCAGACTCAGGGGGCGCGTTGGGAGCAGTACTTC.